The 21 T cell receptor beta chains reported below all come from one sample, sequenced in a study of vaccination and CD4 T cells after COVID-19. The antigens these receptors bind are not known. Treatment meaning: approximately nine-day PBMC culture with coronavirus spike peptide pools or control peptides (ViraFEST assay). Cultured CD4+ T cell DNA underwent sequencing with the Oncomine TCR Beta short-read assay. Each CDR3 protein gets one entry after TCRdb re-called the PCR reads with MiXCR. The table shows around 20,000 distinct CDR3 sequences, with around 42% occurring only once. The sequencing input was CD4+ T cells from blood, cultured in vitro. These receptors were taken from a human donor who had recovered from COVID-19.

V and J are TRBV2 and TRBJ1-3; D unclear. Trimming shortened V by 4 bases and J by 5 bases, and 6 bases separated the two germline ends. Germline assignment: CDR1 SNHLY and CDR2 FYNNEI. The CDR3 totals 12 residues. The CDR3 loop is CASSGNRNTIYF. CDR3 nucleotides: TGTGCCAGCAGTGGAAATCGAAACACCATATATTTT.

This chain joins TRBV4-1 and TRBJ1-2; D remains ambiguous. Deletions cut 0 bases from V and 4 bases from J, with 15 bases between. The CDR3 has 16 amino acids. Germline CDR1 and CDR2: MGHRA and YSYEKL. The CDR3 here is CASSQDLAERLYGYTF. CDR3 DNA sequence: TGCGCCAGCAGCCAAGATCTAGCCGAAAGGCTCTATGGCTACACCTTC.

The rearrangement links TRBV20-1 to TRBJ1-5, with 10 nucleotides matching TRBD1. The CDR3 sequence is 18 residues long. The germline gives CDR1 DFQATT, CDR2 SNEGSKA (reference sequence). The V gene end was trimmed by 0 bases and the J gene end by 3 bases; junction bases not matched to a gene: 11. The CDR3 spells CSARDSRQGAWDNQPQHF. In DNA, the CDR3 is TGCAGTGCTAGAGATTCCCGACAGGGGGCGTGGGACAATCAGCCCCAGCATTTT.

This clonotype was found once. This rearrangement joins TRBV10-3 to TRBJ2-1; TRBD1 agrees at 8 bases. CDR1 and CDR2 from the germline V gene are ENHRY and SYGVKD. V gave up 5 bases and J gave up 0 bases; unmatched junction bases: 3. CDR3 length: 15 amino acids. The CDR3 nucleotides read TGTGCCATCAGTCGGACAGGGAGCTCCTACAATGAGCAGTTCTTC. This translates into CAISRTGSSYNEQFF.

This clonotype has more than one count but fewer than ten. The rearrangement uses TRBV20-1 and TRBJ1-4, with 11 nucleotides matching TRBD1. The germline V gene has CDR1 DFQATT and CDR2 SNEGSKA (reference sequence). Germline trimming cut 5 bases from V and 7 bases from J; bases unmatched to any gene: 9. The CDR3 sequence is 15 residues long. Written as DNA, the CDR3 is TGCAGTGCTCCCACCGGGACAGGGGGTTTTGAAAAACTGTTTTTT. This translates into CSAPTGTGGFEKLFF.

CDR3 bases: TGTGCCAGCAGTCCCAGGCCATCTTCCTCTGGGGCCAACGTCCTGACTTTC. It specifies CASSPRPSSSGANVLTF. This sequence joins TRBV11-3 and TRBJ2-6; D is unclear. V was trimmed by 6 bases and J by 0 bases, leaving 15 bases between them. CDR1 and CDR2 from the germline V gene are SGHNT and YENEEA. The CDR3 has 17 amino acids.

This clonotype has only a few counts. This sequence joins TRBV7-2 and TRBJ2-3; TRBD2 matches at 11 bases. CDR1 SGHTA and CDR2 FQGNSA come from the germline V gene. The length of the CDR3 is 15 residues. Unmatched junction bases numbered 1, after V lost 5 bases and J lost 0 bases. This chain's CDR3 is CASSRTSGSTDTQYF. The CDR3 DNA is TGTGCCAGCAGCCGGACTAGCGGGAGCACAGATACGCAGTATTTT.

The table lists this clonotype with a few counts. The CDR3 region has the DNA TGTGCCAGCAGCCGTTCAGGGTCCTCTGGAAACACCATATATTTT. Residues: CASSRSGSSGNTIYF. This rearrangement joins TRBV7-3 to TRBJ1-3; possibly TRBD1 for D (5 bases). V was pared by 5 bases and J by 0 bases, with 11 bases between. The CDR3 covers 15 residues. The germline gives CDR1 SGHTA, CDR2 FQGTGA.

Only a few counts were recorded for this clonotype. The chain links TRBV20-1 to TRBJ2-5, with TRBD2 identical over 7 bases. V gave up 7 bases and J gave up 4 bases; unmatched junction bases: 6. CDR1 and CDR2 (germline): DFQATT, SNEGSKA (reference sequence). There are 12 residues in the CDR3. The CDR3 sequence is CSGLGRGETQYF. In nucleotides, the CDR3 is TGCAGTGGCTTGGGGAGGGGAGAGACCCAGTACTTC.

The J gene is TRBJ2-7, the V gene TRBV19; 10 bases are a match to TRBD1. Germline V gives CDR1 LNHDA, CDR2 SQIVND (reference sequence). The CDR3 spans 16 residues. The trim removed 3 bases at V and 4 bases at J, leaving 9 bases unmatched. CDR3 bases: TGTGCCAGTAGTATCTCCGGGACAGGGGCCAATTACGAGCAGTACTTC. Its protein is CASSISGTGANYEQYF.

This chain links TRBV5-1 with TRBJ1-6, with D possibly matching TRBD1 (5 bases). This CDR3 has 15 amino acids. V was trimmed by 3 bases and J by 6 bases, leaving 13 bases between them. Germline CDR1 and CDR2: SGHRS and YFSETQ. CDR3 bases: TGCGCCAGCAGCTACCAGGGCGCGAGTAATTCACCCCTCCACTTT. The encoded protein is CASSYQGASNSPLHF.

V and J are TRBV2 and TRBJ2-5, with TRBD2 as a possible D gene (6 bases). The CDR3 consists of 15 residues. Trimming took 7 bases from V and 4 from J, leaving 19 bases between them. In germline, CDR1 is SNHLY, CDR2 FYNNEI. The CDR3, as DNA: TGTGCCAGCAAGGGCGGAGGGTTTCCGAGAGAGACCCAGTACTTC. Translation: CASKGGGFPRETQYF. The variable domain in full, completed from reference TRBV2 and TRBJ2-5, reads EPEVTQTPSHQVTQMGQEVILRCVPISNHLYFYWYRQILGQKVEFLVSFYNNEISEKSEIFDDQFSVERPDGSNFTLKIRSTKLEDSAMYFCASKGGGFPRETQYFGPGTRLLVL.

This sequence joins TRBV2 and TRBJ1-5; D is undetermined. Germline CDR1 reads SNHLY; CDR2 reads FYNNEI. Trimming took off 6 bases at V and 4 bases at J, with 13 bases between the two ends. CDR3 size: 14 residues. The DNA for the CDR3 is TGTGCCAGCAGCGTTGACCGAGTTAATCAGCCCCAGCATTTT. Amino acid sequence: CASSVDRVNQPQHF.

This clonotype came up a few times. The chain is built from TRBV20-1 and TRBJ2-1, with D maybe TRBD2 (5 bases). V was shortened by 0 bases and J by 5 bases, with 26 bases between the two germline ends. The CDR3 loop spans 19 amino acids. From germline, CDR1 is DFQATT and CDR2 SNEGSKA (reference sequence). The CDR3 sequence: CSARDLSGWEYFTDNEQFF. CDR3 nucleotides: TGCAGTGCTAGAGATCTATCCGGGTGGGAGTACTTCACCGACAATGAGCAGTTCTTC.

The V call is TRBV20-1, the J call TRBJ2-3; D unclear. Per germline, CDR1 DFQATT and CDR2 SNEGSKA (reference sequence). This CDR3 has 17 amino acids. V was pared by 4 bases and J by 0 bases, with 20 bases between. CDR3 DNA sequence: TGCAGTGCTATAGCCGCGTCAGATCCTACTAGCACAGATACGCAGTATTTT. It yields the protein CSAIAASDPTSTDTQYF.

The rearrangement uses TRBV6-5 and TRBJ2-3; D remains ambiguous. CDR1 and CDR2 (germline): MNHEY, SVGAGI. The CDR3 is made up of 13 amino acids. Trimming pared 3 bases from V and 1 base from J, leaving 5 bases between. CDR3 sequence (DNA): TGTGCCAGCAGTTATCTGGGCACAGATACGCAGTATTTT. Translated: CASSYLGTDTQYF.

Remarks on this clonotype: With a much larger clone just one base away, this may be a read error. The gene calls are TRBV20-1 and TRBJ2-3; TRBD2 agrees at 9 bases. V shed 2 bases, J shed 6 bases, and the junction held 6 bases outside the gene matches. The germline V gene encodes CDR1 DFQATT and CDR2 SNEGSKA (reference sequence). The CDR3 has 14 amino acids. In DNA, the CDR3 is TGCAGTGCTAGATTATCCAGCGGGGGGGATACGCAGTATTTT. This sequence encodes CSARLSSGGDTQYF.

Only a few counts were recorded for this clonotype. This chain links TRBV28 with TRBJ2-7; D may be TRBD2 (5 bases). This CDR3 has 15 amino acids. Per the germline V gene, CDR1 is MDHEN and CDR2 is SYDVKM. V gave up 10 bases and J gave up 4 bases, with 23 bases separating them. The CDR3 protein is CATTDRLLGIYEQYF. CDR3 bases: TGTGCCACCACGGACCGACTACTGGGGATTTACGAGCAGTACTTC. The full variable domain, with the rest looked up from reference TRBV28 and TRBJ2-7, is DVKVTQSSRYLVKRTGEKVFLECVQDMDHENMFWYRQDPGLGLRLIYFSYDVKMKEKGDIPEGYSVSREKKERFSLILESASTNQTSMYLCATTDRLLGIYEQYFGPGTRLTVT.

The chain is built from TRBV20-1 and TRBJ2-7; weak D call: TRBD2 (6 bases). Germline loops: CDR1 DFQATT, CDR2 SNEGSKA (reference sequence). V was pared by 4 bases and J by 5 bases, with 15 bases between. The CDR3 runs 13 residues. The CDR3 sequence is CSATRRRGDEQYF. The DNA for the CDR3 is TGCAGTGCTACGCGCCGGCGGGGTGACGAGCAGTACTTC.

V usage is TRBV20-1 and J usage is TRBJ2-5, with 9 nucleotides matching TRBD1. The CDR3 is made up of 15 amino acids. Germline loops: CDR1 DFQATT, CDR2 SNEGSKA (reference sequence). After removal of 0 bases from V and 4 bases from J, the junction contained 6 bases not matched to a gene. Written as DNA, the CDR3 is TGCAGTGCTAGAGATTCCGGGACAGGGCTAGAGACCCAGTACTTC. It specifies CSARDSGTGLETQYF.

V usage is TRBV5-6 and J usage is TRBJ1-3, with unresolved D. The germline CDR1 and CDR2 sequences are SGHDT and YYEEEE. V was pared by 2 bases and J by 0 bases, with 15 bases between. The CDR3 totals 17 residues. CDR3 DNA sequence: TGTGCCAGCAGCTTACGGACTGCGGATATCTCTGGAAACACCATATATTTT. It encodes CASSLRTADISGNTIYF. The complete variable domain, with remaining parts taken from reference TRBV5-6 and TRBJ1-3, reads DAGVTQSPTHLIKTRGQQVTLRCSPKSGHDTVSWYQQALGQGPQFIFQYYEEEERQRGNFPDRFSGHQFPNYSSELNVNALLLGDSALYLCASSLRTADISGNTIYFGEGSWLTVV.